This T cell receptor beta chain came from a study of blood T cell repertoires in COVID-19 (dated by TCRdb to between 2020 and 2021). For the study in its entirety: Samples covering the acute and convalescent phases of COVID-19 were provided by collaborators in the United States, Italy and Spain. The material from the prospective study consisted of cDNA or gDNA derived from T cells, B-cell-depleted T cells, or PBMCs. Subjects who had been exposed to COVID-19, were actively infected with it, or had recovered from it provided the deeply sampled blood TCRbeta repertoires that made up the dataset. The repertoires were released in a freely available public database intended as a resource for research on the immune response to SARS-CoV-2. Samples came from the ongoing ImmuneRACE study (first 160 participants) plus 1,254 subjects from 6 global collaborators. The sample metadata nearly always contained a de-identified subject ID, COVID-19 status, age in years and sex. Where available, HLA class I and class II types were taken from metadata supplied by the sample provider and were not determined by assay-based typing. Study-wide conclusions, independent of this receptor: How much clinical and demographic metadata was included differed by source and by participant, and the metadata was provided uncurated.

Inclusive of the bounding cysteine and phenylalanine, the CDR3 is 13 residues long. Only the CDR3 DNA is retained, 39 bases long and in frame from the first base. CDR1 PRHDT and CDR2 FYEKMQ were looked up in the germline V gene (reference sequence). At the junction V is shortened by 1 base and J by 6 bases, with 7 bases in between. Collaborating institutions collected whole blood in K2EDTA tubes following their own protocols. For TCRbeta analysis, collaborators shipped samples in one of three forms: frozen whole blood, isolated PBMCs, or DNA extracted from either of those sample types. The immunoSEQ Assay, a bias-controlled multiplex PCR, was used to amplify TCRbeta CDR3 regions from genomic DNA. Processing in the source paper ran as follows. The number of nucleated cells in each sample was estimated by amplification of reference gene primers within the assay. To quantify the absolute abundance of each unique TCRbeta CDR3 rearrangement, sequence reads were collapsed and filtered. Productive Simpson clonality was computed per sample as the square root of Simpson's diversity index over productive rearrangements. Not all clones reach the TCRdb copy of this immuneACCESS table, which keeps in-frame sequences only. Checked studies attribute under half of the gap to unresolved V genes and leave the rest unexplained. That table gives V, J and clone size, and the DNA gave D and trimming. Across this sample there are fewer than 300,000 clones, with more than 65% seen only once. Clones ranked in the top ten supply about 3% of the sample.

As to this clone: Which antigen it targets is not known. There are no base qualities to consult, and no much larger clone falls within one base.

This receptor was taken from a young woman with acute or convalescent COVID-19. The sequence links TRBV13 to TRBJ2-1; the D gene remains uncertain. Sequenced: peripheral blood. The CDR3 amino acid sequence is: CASSLVSVNEQFF. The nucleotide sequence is TGTGCCAGCAGCTTAGTGTCGGTCAATGAGCAGTTCTTC.